These 11 T cell receptor beta chains share one sample of origin, sequenced in a study of OX40 agonist ivuxolimab in advanced cancers. Data came from immunoSEQ multiplex PCR; TCRdb stores just in-frame clones and leaves some out. The sample includes roughly 62,000 clones, about 90% seen only once; the top ten take approximately 4.2%. Sequenced material: CD4+ or CD8+ T cells sorted from blood, taken in a trial of the OX40 agonist ivuxolimab. The receptors originated from an adult with an advanced solid tumor such as melanoma, head and neck, liver or kidney cancer.

The rearrangement uses TRBV27 and TRBJ2-5; 15 nucleotides align to TRBD2. Germline V CDR1 and CDR2: MNHEY, SMNVEV (reference sequence). CDR3 size: 16 residues. Unmatched junction bases numbered 5, after V lost 4 bases and J lost 5 bases. The CDR3 loop is CASSSWTSGRVETQYF. CDR3 DNA: TGTGCCAGCAGTTCATGGACTAGCGGGAGGGTCGAGACCCAGTACTTC.

The chain links TRBV5-4 to TRBJ2-3, with TRBD2 matching 11 bases. V lost 3 bases to trimming and J lost 2 bases; unmatched junction nucleotides: 5. Germline CDR1 SGHNT, CDR2 YYREEE (reference sequence). The length of the CDR3 is 16 residues. The CDR3 DNA is TGTGCCAGCAGCTATTTGACTAGCGGGGACACAGATACGCAGTATTTT. Protein sequence: CASSYLTSGDTDTQYF.

The chain employs TRBV28 and TRBJ2-7; 8 nucleotides align to TRBD1. CDR1 and CDR2 (germline): MDHEN, SYDVKM. V was pared by 6 bases and J by 7 bases, with 5 bases of the junction left unmatched. The CDR3 runs to 12 residues. CDR3 DNA: TGTGCCAGCAGGGGGACAGGAATTGAGCAGTACTTC. Translation: CASRGTGIEQYF.

This chain links TRBV7-9 with TRBJ2-3; D call uncertain. Trimming pared 5 bases from V and 0 bases from J, leaving 12 bases between. CDR3 length: 15 residues. Germline CDR1 and CDR2: SEHNR and FQNEAQ (reference sequence). CDR3 amino acids: CASSPQISSTDTQYF. CDR3 nucleotides: TGTGCCAGCAGCCCTCAGATATCTAGCACAGATACGCAGTATTTT. Based on the CDR3 plus reference TRBV7-9 and TRBJ2-3, the full variable domain is DTGVSQNPRHKITKRGQNVTFRCDPISEHNRLYWYRQTLGQGPEFLTYFQNEAQLEKSRLLSDRFSAERPKGSFSTLEIQRTEQGDSAMYLCASSPQISSTDTQYFGPGTRLTVL.

The J gene is TRBJ2-3, the V gene TRBV11-2; D could derive from TRBD1 or TRBD2 (6 bases each). V lost 10 bases to trimming and J lost 7 bases, with 18 bases between them. This CDR3 comprises 13 residues. Germline-derived CDR1 and CDR2 are SGHAT and FQNNGV. The CDR3: CATGGPPGNTQYF. The CDR3 DNA follows: TGTGCCACCGGGGGCCCTCCCGGGAATACGCAGTATTTT.

The chain joins TRBV27 to TRBJ1-2, with TRBD1 matching over 7 bases. CDR1 MNHEY and CDR2 SMNVEV come from the germline V gene (reference sequence). This CDR3 contains 13 residues. V lost 5 bases to trimming and J lost 5 bases; unmatched junction nucleotides: 5. CDR3 sequence: CASSPGTDYGYTF. DNA of the CDR3: TGTGCCAGCAGTCCTGGGACAGATTATGGCTACACCTTC.

This rearrangement joins TRBV4-2 to TRBJ2-1; a possible D gene is TRBD2 (5 bases). V dropped 4 bases and J dropped 7 bases, with 8 bases sitting between them. CDR3 size: 12 residues. CDR1 and CDR2 from the germline V gene are LGHNA and YNFKEQ. The CDR3 is CASSPEGNEQFF. The CDR3 DNA reads as TGTGCCAGCAGCCCCGAGGGAAATGAGCAGTTCTTC.

This chain uses TRBV9 with TRBJ2-1; perhaps TRBD2 as D (5 bases). The CDR3 totals 15 residues. V lost 3 bases and J 0 bases, leaving 10 bases between the germline ends. Germline CDR1 and CDR2: SGDLS and YYNGEE. The chain's CDR3 is CASSADFSSYNEQFF. CDR3 nucleotide sequence: TGTGCCAGCAGCGCGGACTTCAGCTCCTACAATGAGCAGTTCTTC.

This chain uses TRBV28 with TRBJ1-1, with D unclear. V was trimmed by 6 bases and J by 6 bases, leaving 11 bases between them. From germline, CDR1 is MDHEN and CDR2 SYDVKM. The CDR3 sequence is 12 residues long. The CDR3 sequence: CASSPDHPEAFF. The CDR3 DNA follows: TGTGCCAGCAGCCCAGACCACCCTGAAGCTTTCTTT.

The V and J genes are TRBV7-9 and TRBJ2-4, with D perhaps being TRBD1 or TRBD2 (5 bases each). The CDR3 is 17 residues long. V was clipped by 1 base and J by 2 bases, with 15 bases between them. Per the germline V gene, CDR1 is SEHNR and CDR2 is FQNEAQ (reference sequence). In DNA form, the CDR3 reads TGTGCCAGCAGCTTAGGCGACAGCGGTCCCACCAAAAACATTCAGTACTTC. Residues: CASSLGDSGPTKNIQYF.

This sequence joins TRBV29-1 and TRBJ2-7; tentatively, D is TRBD2 (6 bases). Germline V gene sequence: CDR1 SQVTM, CDR2 ANQGSEA. Trimming shortened V by 5 bases and J by 1 base, and 12 bases separated the two germline ends. The CDR3 totals 13 residues. CDR3 residues: CSVTGLNSYEQYF. For the CDR3, the DNA is TGCAGCGTTACGGGACTGAATTCCTACGAGCAGTACTTC.